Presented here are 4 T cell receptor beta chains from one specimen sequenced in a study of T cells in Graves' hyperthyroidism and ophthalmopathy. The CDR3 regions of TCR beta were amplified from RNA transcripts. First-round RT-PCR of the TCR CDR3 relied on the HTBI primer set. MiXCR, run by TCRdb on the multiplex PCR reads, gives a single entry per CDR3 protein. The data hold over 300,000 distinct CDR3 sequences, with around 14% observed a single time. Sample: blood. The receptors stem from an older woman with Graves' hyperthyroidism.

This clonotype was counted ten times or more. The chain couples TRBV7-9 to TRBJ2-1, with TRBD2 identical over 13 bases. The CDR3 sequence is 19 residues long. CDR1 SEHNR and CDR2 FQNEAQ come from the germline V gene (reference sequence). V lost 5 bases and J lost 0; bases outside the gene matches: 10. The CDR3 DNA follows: TGTGCCAGCAGCCGATGGGGGACTAGCGGGATGAGCTCCTACAATGAGCAGTTCTTC. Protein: CASSRWGTSGMSSYNEQFF.

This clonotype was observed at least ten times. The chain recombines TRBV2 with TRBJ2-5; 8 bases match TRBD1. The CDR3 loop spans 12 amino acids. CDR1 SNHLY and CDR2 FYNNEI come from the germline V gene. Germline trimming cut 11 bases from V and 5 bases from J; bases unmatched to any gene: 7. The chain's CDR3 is CAAQGAGETQYF. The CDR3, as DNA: TGTGCCGCGCAGGGGGCGGGTGAGACCCAGTACTTC.

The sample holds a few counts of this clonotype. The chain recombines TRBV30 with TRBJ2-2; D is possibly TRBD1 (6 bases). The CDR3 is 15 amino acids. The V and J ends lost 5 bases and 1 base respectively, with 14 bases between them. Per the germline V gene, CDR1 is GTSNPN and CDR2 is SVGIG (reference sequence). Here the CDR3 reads CAWATGQVNTGELFF. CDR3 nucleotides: TGTGCCTGGGCCACAGGGCAAGTGAACACCGGGGAGCTGTTTTTT.

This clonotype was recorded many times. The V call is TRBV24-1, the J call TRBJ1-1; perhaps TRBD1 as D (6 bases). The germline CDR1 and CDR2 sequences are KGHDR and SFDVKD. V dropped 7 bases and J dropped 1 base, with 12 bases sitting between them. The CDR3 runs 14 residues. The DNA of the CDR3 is TGTGCCACCAGGGAAGGGGGGGCGAACACTGAAGCTTTCTTT. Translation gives CATREGGANTEAFF.